These 10 T cell receptor beta chains were all obtained from the same sample, sequenced in a study of T cell responses to AZD1222 COVID-19 vaccine. Here immunoSEQ multiplex PCR was the method, and the copy in TCRdb shows in-frame clones only, minus some. The sample gives around 99,000 clones, around nine tenths of which show up once; less than 25% is in the top ten. The sequenced sample was peripheral blood, obtained on day 0 of AZD1222 vaccination. These receptors originate from an adult in good health.

The chain employs TRBV6-5 and TRBJ2-7; 7 bases map to TRBD1. CDR3 size: 15 residues. Germline CDR1 reads MNHEY; CDR2 reads SVGAGI. After removal of 6 bases from V and 0 bases from J, the junction contained 8 bases not matched to a gene. CDR3 in DNA: TGTGCCAGCAGAACCACAGGGGCGACCTCCTACGAGCAGTACTTC. It is translated as CASRTTGATSYEQYF.

This clone was counted once. The chain recombines TRBV3-1 (or the pseudogene TRBV3-2) with TRBJ2-5, with a possible D match to TRBD1 (6 bases). CDR1 and CDR2 (germline): LGHDT, YNNKEL (reference sequence). The CDR3 covers 14 residues. The V end was cut by 4 bases, the J end by 3 bases, with 12 bases between. CDR3 residues: CASSLRDKKETQYF. The CDR3 DNA follows: TGTGCCAGCAGCCTAAGGGACAAAAAAGAGACCCAGTACTTC.

This chain links TRBV2 with TRBJ1-5; D is unresolved. Per germline, CDR1 SNHLY and CDR2 FYNNEI. V dropped 7 bases and J dropped 0 bases, with 7 bases sitting between them. The CDR3 extends over 13 amino acids. CDR3 region: CASTRDSNQPQHF. The CDR3 bases are TGTGCCAGCACCCGGGATAGCAATCAGCCCCAGCATTTT.

This rearrangement joins TRBV7-2 to TRBJ2-1, with TRBD1 identical over 9 bases. V trimming: 5 bases; J trimming: 9 bases; junction bases outside the gene matches: 8. Germline V gives CDR1 SGHTA, CDR2 FQGNSA. The CDR3 consists of 14 residues. This CDR3 reads CASSQRWTGAEQFF. CDR3 nucleotide sequence: TGTGCCAGCAGCCAAAGATGGACAGGGGCTGAGCAGTTCTTC.

The V gene is TRBV6-5, the J gene TRBJ1-1; possibly TRBD1 for D (5 bases). The CDR3 is made up of 12 amino acids. The V end was cut by 6 bases, the J end by 7 bases, with 12 bases between. Per germline, CDR1 MNHEY and CDR2 SVGAGI. CDR3 in amino acids: CASRNGAFEAFF. The DNA of the CDR3 is TGTGCCAGCAGAAACGGGGCATTTGAAGCTTTCTTT.

This chain links TRBV7-2 with TRBJ1-2; D unresolved. Germline V gene sequence: CDR1 SGHTA, CDR2 FQGNSA. This CDR3 is built from 14 residues. The V end lost 2 bases, the J end lost 1 base, and 8 bases lay between the germline ends. The CDR3 bases are TGTGCCAGCAGCTTACAACAACTTAACTATGGCTACACCTTC. It translates to CASSLQQLNYGYTF. The full variable domain, in which reference TRBV7-2 and TRBJ1-2 provide the parts outside the CDR3, is GAGVSQSPSNKVTEKGKDVELRCDPISGHTALYWYRQSLGQGLEFLIYFQGNSAPDKSGLPSDRFSAERTGGSVSTLTIQRTQQEDSAVYLCASSLQQLNYGYTFGSGTRLTVV.

This chain uses TRBV10-3 with TRBJ2-5; D perhaps matches TRBD2 (5 bases). CDR1 ENHRY and CDR2 SYGVKD come from the germline V gene. The CDR3 has 16 amino acids. Trimming removed 0 bases from V and 6 bases from J, with 17 bases in between. Written as DNA, the CDR3 is TGTGCCATCAGTGAGTCCGGCCAGGCGGGCAGGCAGACCCAGTACTTC. Translation gives CAISESGQAGRQTQYF.

The chain uses TRBV7-9 and TRBJ1-2; TRBD1 aligns across 7 bases. Unmatched junction bases numbered 10, after V lost 7 bases and J lost 5 bases. This CDR3 has 14 residues. Germline V lookup: CDR1 SEHNR, CDR2 FQNEAQ (reference sequence). CDR3 bases: TGTGCCAGCACCGTCACCGGGACAGTGTATGGCTACACCTTC. It codes for CASTVTGTVYGYTF.

The V and J genes are TRBV29-1 and TRBJ2-7; 10 positions match TRBD1. Unmatched junction bases numbered 6, after V lost 4 bases and J lost 3 bases. Germline CDR1 and CDR2: SQVTM and ANQGSEA. This CDR3 contains 14 residues. CDR3 coding DNA: TGCAGCGTTGCCGATAGGACAGGGGGCTACGAGCAGTACTTC. As protein: CSVADRTGGYEQYF.

V is TRBV7-2 and J is TRBJ1-5; no clear D. The CDR3 has 12 amino acids. The V end was cut by 8 bases, the J end by 1 base, with 6 bases between. The germline V gene encodes CDR1 SGHTA and CDR2 FQGNSA. The CDR3 loop is CASGVSNQPQHF. DNA of the CDR3: TGTGCCAGCGGGGTCAGCAATCAGCCCCAGCATTTT.